The entry below describes one T cell receptor beta chain. Its antigen is unidentified. The study pooled second doses at about 4 or about 12 weeks. This sample is part of a study of T cell responses to AZD1222 COVID-19 vaccine. Assay used: immunoSEQ multiplex PCR; TCRdb lists only in-frame clones, some missing. The table has 150,000 to 200,000 clones, 80% to 95% seen once. Study-level results: Two AZD1222 administrations were followed by greater Spike-specific TCR breadth and depth. Nearly half of spike-specific TCRs reportedly target unmutated variant regions. Donors were chiefly white British, with a greater number of females, and clonal diversity was perhaps underestimated.

This TCR was recovered from an adult who received the AZD1222 COVID-19 vaccine. The starting material was peripheral blood, obtained 28 days after the second AZD1222 dose.

CDR3 in DNA: TGTGCCAGCAGTTTAGACAGGAAGATGAACACTGAAGCTTTCTTT. This encodes CASSLDRKMNTEAFF. This rearrangement joins TRBV27 to TRBJ1-1; D perhaps matches TRBD1 (6 bases). Germline values: CDR1 MNHEY, CDR2 SMNVEV (reference sequence). The CDR3 is 15 amino acids. Trimming pared 2 bases from V and 0 bases from J, leaving 10 bases between.